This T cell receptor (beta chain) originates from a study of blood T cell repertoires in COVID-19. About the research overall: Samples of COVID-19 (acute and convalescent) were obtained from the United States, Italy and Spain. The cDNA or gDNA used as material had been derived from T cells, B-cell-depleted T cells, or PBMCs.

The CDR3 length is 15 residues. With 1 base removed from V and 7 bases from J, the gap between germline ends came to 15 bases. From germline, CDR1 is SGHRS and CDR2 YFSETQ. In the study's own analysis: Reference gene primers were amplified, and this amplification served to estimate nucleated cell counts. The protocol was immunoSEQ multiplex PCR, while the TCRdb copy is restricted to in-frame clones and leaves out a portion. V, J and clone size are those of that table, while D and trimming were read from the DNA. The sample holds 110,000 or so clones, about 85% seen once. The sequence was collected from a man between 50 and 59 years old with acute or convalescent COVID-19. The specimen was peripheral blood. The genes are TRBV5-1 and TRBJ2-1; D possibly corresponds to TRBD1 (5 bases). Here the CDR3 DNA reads TGCGCCAGCAGCTTGTATGCAGGGTTCGTAAATGAGCAGTTCTTC. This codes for CASSLYAGFVNEQFF.